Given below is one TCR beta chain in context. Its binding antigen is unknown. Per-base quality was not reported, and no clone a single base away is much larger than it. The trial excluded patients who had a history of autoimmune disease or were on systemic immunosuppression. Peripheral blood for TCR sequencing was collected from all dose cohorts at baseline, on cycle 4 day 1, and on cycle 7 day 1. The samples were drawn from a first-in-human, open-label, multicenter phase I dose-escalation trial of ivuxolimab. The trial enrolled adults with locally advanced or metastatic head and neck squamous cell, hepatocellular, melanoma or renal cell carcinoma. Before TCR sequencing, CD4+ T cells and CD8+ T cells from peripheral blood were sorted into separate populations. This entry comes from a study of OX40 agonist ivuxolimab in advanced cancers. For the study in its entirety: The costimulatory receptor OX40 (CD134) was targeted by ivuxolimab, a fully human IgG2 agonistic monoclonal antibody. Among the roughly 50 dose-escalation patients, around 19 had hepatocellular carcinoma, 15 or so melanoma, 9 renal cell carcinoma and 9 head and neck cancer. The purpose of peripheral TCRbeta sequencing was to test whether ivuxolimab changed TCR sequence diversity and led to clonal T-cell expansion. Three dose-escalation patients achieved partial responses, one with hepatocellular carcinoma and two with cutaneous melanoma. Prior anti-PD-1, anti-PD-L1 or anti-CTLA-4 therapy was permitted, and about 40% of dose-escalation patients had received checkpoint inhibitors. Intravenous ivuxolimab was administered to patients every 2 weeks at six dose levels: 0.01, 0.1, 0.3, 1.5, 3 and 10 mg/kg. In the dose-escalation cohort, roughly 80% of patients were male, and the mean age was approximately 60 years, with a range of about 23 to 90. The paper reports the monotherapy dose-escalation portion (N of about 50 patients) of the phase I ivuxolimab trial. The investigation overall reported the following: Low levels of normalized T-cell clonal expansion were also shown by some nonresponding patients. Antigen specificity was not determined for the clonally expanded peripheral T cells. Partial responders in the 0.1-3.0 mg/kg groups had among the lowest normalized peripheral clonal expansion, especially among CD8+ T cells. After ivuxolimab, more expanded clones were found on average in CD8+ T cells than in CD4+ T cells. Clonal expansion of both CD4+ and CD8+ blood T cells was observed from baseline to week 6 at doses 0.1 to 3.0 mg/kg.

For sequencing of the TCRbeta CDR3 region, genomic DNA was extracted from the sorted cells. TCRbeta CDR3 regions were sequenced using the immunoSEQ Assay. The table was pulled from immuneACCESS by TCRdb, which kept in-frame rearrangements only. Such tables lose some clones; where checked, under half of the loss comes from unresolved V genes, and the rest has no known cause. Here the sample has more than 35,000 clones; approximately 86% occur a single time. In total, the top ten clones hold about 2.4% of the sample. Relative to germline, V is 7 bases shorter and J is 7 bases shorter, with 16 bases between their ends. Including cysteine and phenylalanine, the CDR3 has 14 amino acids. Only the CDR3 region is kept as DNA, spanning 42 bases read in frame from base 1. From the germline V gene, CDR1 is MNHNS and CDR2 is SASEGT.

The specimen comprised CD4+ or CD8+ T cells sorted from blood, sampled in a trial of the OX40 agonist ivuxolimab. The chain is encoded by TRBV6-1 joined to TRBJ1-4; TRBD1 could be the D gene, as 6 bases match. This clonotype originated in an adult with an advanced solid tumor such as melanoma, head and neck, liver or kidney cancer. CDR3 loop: CASTEGGTGEKLFF. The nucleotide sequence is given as TGTGCCAGCACCGAGGGGGGCACTGGTGAAAAACTGTTTTTT.